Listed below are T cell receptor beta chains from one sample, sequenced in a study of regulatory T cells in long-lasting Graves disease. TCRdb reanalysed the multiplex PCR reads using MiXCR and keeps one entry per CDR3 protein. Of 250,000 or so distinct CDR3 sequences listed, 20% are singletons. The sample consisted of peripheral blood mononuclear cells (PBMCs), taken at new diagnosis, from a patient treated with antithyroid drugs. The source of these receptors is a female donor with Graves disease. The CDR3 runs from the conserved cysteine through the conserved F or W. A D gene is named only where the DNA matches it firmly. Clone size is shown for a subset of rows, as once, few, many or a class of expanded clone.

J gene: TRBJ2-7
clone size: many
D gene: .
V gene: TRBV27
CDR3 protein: CASRRLYEQYF
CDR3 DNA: TGTGCCAGCAGAAGACTATACGAGCAGTACTTC

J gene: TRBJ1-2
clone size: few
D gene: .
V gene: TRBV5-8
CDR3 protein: CASSLQPDYGYTF
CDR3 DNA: TGTGCCAGCAGCCTTCAGCCCGACTATGGCTACACCTTC

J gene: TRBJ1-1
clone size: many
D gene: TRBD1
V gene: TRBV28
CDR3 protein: CASSRRQGPKMNTEAFF
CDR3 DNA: TGTGCCAGCAGTCGGAGACAGGGGCCTAAAATGAACACTGAAGCTTTCTTT

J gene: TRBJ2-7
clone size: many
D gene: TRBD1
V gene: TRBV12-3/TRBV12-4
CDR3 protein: CASSQWDRPYEQYF
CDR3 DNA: TGTGCCAGCAGTCAATGGGACAGGCCATACGAGCAGTACTTC

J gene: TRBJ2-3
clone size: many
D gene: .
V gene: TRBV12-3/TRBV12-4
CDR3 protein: CASTILDGTDTQYF
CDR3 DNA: TGTGCCAGCACCATTCTCGACGGAACAGATACGCAGTATTTT

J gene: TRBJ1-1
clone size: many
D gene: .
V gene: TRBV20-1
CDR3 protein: CSARDYGSGTEAFF
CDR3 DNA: TGCAGTGCTAGAGATTACGGGTCGGGGACTGAAGCTTTCTTT

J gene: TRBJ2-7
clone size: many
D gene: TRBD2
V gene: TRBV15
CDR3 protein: CATSRLRGGYEQYF
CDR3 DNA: TGTGCCACCAGCAGGCTCCGGGGGGGGTACGAGCAGTACTTC

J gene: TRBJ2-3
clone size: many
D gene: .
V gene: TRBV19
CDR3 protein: CASSALQGVGTDTQYF
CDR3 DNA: TGTGCCAGTAGTGCACTCCAGGGAGTTGGCACAGATACGCAGTATTTT

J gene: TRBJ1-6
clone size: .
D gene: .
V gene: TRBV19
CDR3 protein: CASAILDSSYNSPLHF
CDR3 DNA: TGTGCCAGTGCGATCCTTGACAGCTCCTATAATTCACCCCTCCACTTT

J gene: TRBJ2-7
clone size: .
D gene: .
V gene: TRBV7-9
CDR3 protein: CASSFGDGEQYF
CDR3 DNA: TGTGCCAGCAGCTTCGGGGATGGCGAGCAGTACTTC

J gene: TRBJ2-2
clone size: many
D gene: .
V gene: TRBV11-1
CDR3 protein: CASSPTPGGELFF
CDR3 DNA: TGTGCCAGCAGCCCCACCCCCGGGGGGGAGCTGTTTTTT

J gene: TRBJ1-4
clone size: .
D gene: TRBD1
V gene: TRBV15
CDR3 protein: CATSRDGRGNEKLFF
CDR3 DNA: TGTGCCACCAGCAGAGATGGCAGGGGGAATGAAAAACTGTTTTTT

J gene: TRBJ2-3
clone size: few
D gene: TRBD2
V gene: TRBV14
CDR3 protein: CASSRAGGFGTDTQYF
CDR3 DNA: TGTGCCAGCAGCCGCGCGGGGGGATTTGGGACAGATACGCAGTATTTT

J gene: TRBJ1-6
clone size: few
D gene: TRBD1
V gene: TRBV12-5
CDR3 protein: CASCLKGTVSSYNSPLHF
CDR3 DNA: TGTGCTAGTTGTTTGAAAGGGACAGTGAGCTCCTATAATTCACCCCTCCACTTT

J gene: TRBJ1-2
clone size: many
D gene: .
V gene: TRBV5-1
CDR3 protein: CASSSTTGTPNYGYTF
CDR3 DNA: TGCGCCAGCAGCTCTACCACCGGGACACCTAACTATGGCTACACCTTC

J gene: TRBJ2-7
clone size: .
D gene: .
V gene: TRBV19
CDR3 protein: CASSMASSYEQYF
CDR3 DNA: TGTGCCAGTAGTATGGCAAGCTCCTACGAGCAGTACTTC

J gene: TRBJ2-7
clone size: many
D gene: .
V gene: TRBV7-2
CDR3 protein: CASSPVGRGYSYEQYF
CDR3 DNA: TGTGCCAGCAGCCCCGTGGGGCGGGGATACTCCTACGAGCAGTACTTC

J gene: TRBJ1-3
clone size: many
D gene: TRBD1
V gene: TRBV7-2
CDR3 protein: CASSLQASGTAGNTIYF
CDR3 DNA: TGTGCCAGCAGCTTACAAGCTTCCGGGACAGCTGGAAACACCATATATTTT